A single sample is the source of the 15 T cell receptor beta chains below, sequenced in a study of blood T cell repertoires in COVID-19. Profiled with immunoSEQ multiplex PCR; TCRdb holds only in-frame clones, not every one. The sample has approximately 10,000 clones, 84% seen once. Sequencing input: peripheral blood. All receptors derive from a man aged 45-65 years with active COVID-19.

This clone was seen a few times. This chain joins TRBV28 and TRBJ1-3; D not certain. The germline V gene has CDR1 MDHEN and CDR2 SYDVKM. Trimming cost V 7 bases and J 3 bases, with 13 bases left between them. The CDR3 covers 14 residues. The CDR3 loop reads CASTENKDGNTIYF. In DNA form, the CDR3 reads TGTGCCAGCACCGAAAACAAAGATGGAAACACCATATATTTT.

The rearrangement links TRBV7-8 to TRBJ2-3, with 11 nucleotides matching TRBD2. This CDR3 has 16 amino acids. The trim removed 1 base at V and 6 bases at J, leaving 6 bases unmatched. Per germline, CDR1 SGHVS and CDR2 FQNEAQ. This CDR3 reads CASSLELAGVLDTQYF. As DNA, the CDR3 is TGTGCCAGCAGCTTAGAACTAGCGGGAGTATTGGATACGCAGTATTTT. The whole variable domain, remainder taken from reference TRBV7-8 and TRBJ2-3, is GAGVSQSPRYKVAKRGQDVALRCDPISGHVSLFWYQQALGQGPEFLTYFQNEAQLDKSGLPSDRFFAERPEGSVSTLKIQRTQQEDSAVYLCASSLELAGVLDTQYFGPGTRLTVL.

This chain links TRBV18 with TRBJ1-2; tentative D call: TRBD1 (5 bases). V lost 5 bases to trimming and J lost 4 bases, with 11 bases between them. The CDR3 extends over 13 amino acids. CDR1 is KGHSH and CDR2 is LQKENI in the germline V gene. The CDR3 DNA reads TGTGCCAGCTCATCTGACAGCTCCTATGGCTACACCTTC. Its protein is CASSSDSSYGYTF.

The rearrangement joins TRBV3-1 (or the pseudogene TRBV3-2) to TRBJ2-5; the match to TRBD2 covers 11 bases. The assigned J gene may be wrong: the sequence end matches TRBJ2-7 better. Germline values: CDR1 LGHDT, CDR2 YNNKEL (reference sequence). The CDR3 totals 15 residues. The CDR3 is CASSPPTSGSYEQYF. CDR3 DNA: TGTGCCAGCAGCCCCCCCACTAGCGGGAGCTACGAGCAGTACTTC.

This chain connects TRBV5-6 to TRBJ1-5; D remains ambiguous. The CDR3 sequence is 16 residues long. Trimming took off 2 bases at V and 0 bases at J, with 12 bases between the two ends. Germline V gene sequence: CDR1 SGHDT, CDR2 YYEEEE. The CDR3 DNA sequence: TGTGCCAGCAGCTTTAACGGCGGATATAGCAATCAGCCCCAGCATTTT. Protein: CASSFNGGYSNQPQHF.

V and J are TRBV12-3 or TRBV12-4 and TRBJ1-2; 8 bases agree with TRBD1. The CDR3 covers 13 residues. The V and J ends lost 2 bases and 8 bases, in that order; junction bases with no gene match: 4. This CDR3 is CASSLRTGLGYTF. DNA of the CDR3: TGTGCCAGCAGTTTAAGGACAGGGCTAGGCTACACCTTC.

The CDR3 reads CASRQGGLGKETQYF. CDR3 in DNA: TGTGCCAGCCGCCAAGGCGGGTTAGGAAAAGAGACCCAGTACTTC. The gene calls are TRBV19 and TRBJ2-5, with a tentative D call TRBD2 (5 bases). CDR1 and CDR2 from the germline V gene are LNHDA and SQIVND (reference sequence). This CDR3 has 15 residues. Deletions cut 9 bases from V and 3 bases from J, with 20 bases between.

V usage is TRBV2 and J usage is TRBJ1-1; D uncertain. Germline V gene lookup returns CDR1 SNHLY and CDR2 FYNNEI. The ends were cut back, 3 bases at V and 8 bases at J, with 16 bases in the middle. The CDR3 contains 14 residues. The CDR3 reads CASSEIDLGTEAFF. CDR3 bases: TGTGCCAGCAGTGAGATTGATTTGGGCACCGAAGCTTTCTTT.

As to this clone: One end of the junction varies from germline; a read error may be responsible. The J gene is TRBJ1-1, the V gene TRBV27, with D perhaps matching TRBD1 (6 bases). The CDR3 contains 14 residues. Germline V gene lookup returns CDR1 MNHEY and CDR2 SMNVEV (reference sequence). The CDR3 protein is CAGSLGRGFTEAFF. The CDR3 coding sequence is TGTGCCGGCAGTTTAGGCAGGGGTTTCACTGAAGCTTTCTTT.

The chain recombines TRBV4-1 with TRBJ2-7, with a weak D call TRBD2 (6 bases). This CDR3 spans 14 amino acids. Germline V gene data show CDR1 as MGHRA and CDR2 as YSYEKL. The germline V and J ends were trimmed by 1 base and 9 bases, with 16 bases remaining between them. The DNA for the CDR3 is TGCGCCAGCAGCCAAGTCCCGGGACTCGTCCCGCAGTACTTC. Residues: CASSQVPGLVPQYF.

This chain joins TRBV29-1 and TRBJ2-1; D is unresolved. The germline V gene has CDR1 SQVTM and CDR2 ANQGSEA. V lost 7 bases to trimming and J lost 0 bases, with 10 bases between them. This CDR3 comprises 13 residues. As DNA, the CDR3 is TGCAGCGGACACGAGAGCTCCTACAATGAGCAGTTCTTC. Its translation: CSGHESSYNEQFF.

This clone was observed a few times. This sequence joins TRBV10-3 and TRBJ2-7; possibly TRBD2 for D (6 bases). The CDR3 length is 14 residues. Deletions cut 4 bases from V and 4 bases from J, with 14 bases between. Per germline, CDR1 ENHRY and CDR2 SYGVKD. CDR3 bases: TGTGCCATCAGTGGGGGGGAGATATCTTACGAGCAGTACTTC. This sequence encodes CAISGGEISYEQYF.

The chain joins TRBV27 to TRBJ2-7, with 7 bases that match TRBD1. CDR1 is MNHEY and CDR2 is SMNVEV in the germline V gene (reference sequence). CDR3 length: 15 amino acids. The V gene end was trimmed by 0 bases and the J gene end by 1 base; junction bases not matched to a gene: 3. The DNA for the CDR3 is TGTGCCAGCAGTTTATCTTGGGGACAGTCCTACGAGCAGTACTTC. Translated, it gives CASSLSWGQSYEQYF.

This rearrangement joins TRBV10-2 to TRBJ2-1; 9 bases align to TRBD1. This CDR3 has 16 amino acids. V was pared by 4 bases and J by 8 bases, with 12 bases of the junction left unmatched. In germline, CDR1 is WSHSY, CDR2 SAAADI. The DNA of the CDR3 is TGCGCCAGCAGTGCTTGGACAGGGGTATCAACCGATGAGCAGTTCTTC. As protein: CASSAWTGVSTDEQFF.

The chain employs TRBV6-2 or TRBV6-3 and TRBJ2-7; 8 bases match TRBD1. The germline V gene has CDR1 MNHEY and CDR2 SVGEGT. J lost 6 bases, V lost 2 bases, and 3 bases had no gene match. CDR3 length equals 13 residues. CDR3 in amino acids: CASSYDRGGEQYF. CDR3 coding DNA: TGTGCCAGCAGTTACGACAGGGGAGGCGAGCAGTACTTC.